This record looks at one T cell receptor beta chain sequence and its context. Between the trimmed V and J ends, which lost 3 bases and 6 bases, there was a span of 21 bases. The germline gives CDR1 MGHDK, CDR2 SYGVNS. The CDR3 spans 16 residues. The data derive from a study of shared clonotypes between healthy human individuals. Assay used: immunoSEQ multiplex PCR; TCRdb lists only in-frame clones, some missing. The data contain millions of clones, about 92% of them singletons. The chain joins TRBV25-1 to TRBJ2-7; D tentatively reads TRBD1 or TRBD2 (5 bases each). This TCR was sampled from a man aged 18 to 29 in good health. The material sequenced was naive CD4+ T cells sorted from blood. Subset given: CD45RA+ positively selected. CDR3: CASSDSSGTDLLEQYF. The CDR3, as DNA: TGTGCCAGCAGTGATTCCTCCGGGACGGACTTACTCGAGCAGTACTTC.